A single sample is the source of the 15 T cell receptor beta chains below, sequenced in a study of spatial heterogeneity in lung cancer. TCRdb analysed the 5' RACE reads with MiXCR anew, one entry per CDR3 protein. The sample contains tens of thousands of distinct CDR3 sequences, approximately 12% of which appear only once. Time point reported: sample taken at primary tumor resection. In each case, whole RNA from tumor, nontumor lung or frozen PBMC was sequenced unsorted. This sample comprised PBMCs, obtained at surgery. All receptors derive from a male donor with early-stage non-small cell lung cancer.

With respect to this clonotype: This sequence may be a read error, since a much larger clone differs from it by one base. The rearrangement uses TRBV3-1 and TRBJ2-7, with 7 bases identical to TRBD1. V trimming: 4 bases; J trimming: 3 bases; junction bases outside the gene matches: 6. This CDR3 is built from 14 residues. CDR1 and CDR2 from the germline V gene are LGHDT and YNNKEL (reference sequence). DNA of the CDR3: TGTGCCAGCAGCCCGACAGGGTCCTTCTACGAGCAGTACTTC. Protein: CASSPTGSFYEQYF.

This clonotype appeared many times. The chain carries TRBV5-1 and TRBJ2-7; 7 bases match TRBD1. CDR3 size: 13 residues. V was clipped by 1 base and J by 5 bases; unmatched bases: 3. Germline CDR1 and CDR2: SGHRS and YFSETQ. DNA of the CDR3: TGCGCCAGCAGCTTGAACAGGGGCCACGAGCAGTACTTC. Translating gives CASSLNRGHEQYF.

Many counts were recorded for this clonotype. J is TRBJ2-3 and V is TRBV7-2; D uncertain. The CDR3 spans 12 residues. CDR1 and CDR2 from the germline V gene are SGHTA and FQGNSA. The germline V and J ends were trimmed by 2 bases and 2 bases, with 2 bases remaining between them. CDR3 sequence: CASSLLTDTQYF. CDR3 sequence (DNA): TGTGCCAGCAGCTTACTCACAGATACGCAGTATTTT.

For the CDR3, the DNA is TGTGCCAGCAGACTGGGACAGGGAATCTACAATGAGCAGTTCTTC. Its translation: CASRLGQGIYNEQFF. The chain couples TRBV3-1 to TRBJ2-1, with TRBD1 identical over 9 bases. CDR3 length: 15 residues. V shed 6 bases and J 3 bases; nucleotides not matched to a gene: 6. Germline V CDR1 and CDR2: LGHDT, YNNKEL (reference sequence).

The chain joins TRBV11-3 to TRBJ2-1, with 9 bases lining up with TRBD1. Germline lookup yields CDR1 SGHNT and CDR2 YENEEA. The CDR3 totals 16 residues. Trimming took 1 base from V and 9 from J; bases not matched to a gene: 10. In DNA form, the CDR3 reads TGTGCCAGCAGCTTAGCCCCGGGACAGGGTCTATTTGAGCAGTTCTTC. Protein: CASSLAPGQGLFEQFF.

V usage is TRBV27 and J usage is TRBJ2-3; tentative D call: TRBD1 (6 bases). Trimming shortened V by 0 bases and J by 1 base, and 11 bases separated the two germline ends. Germline values: CDR1 MNHEY, CDR2 SMNVEV (reference sequence). The CDR3 extends over 16 amino acids. The CDR3 spells CASSLSTGHRTDTQYF. The DNA of the CDR3 is TGTGCCAGCAGTTTATCTACGGGACACCGCACAGATACGCAGTATTTT.

This clonotype was counted many times. The chain employs TRBV5-1 and TRBJ2-1; 8 bases are a match to TRBD2. V lost 4 bases, J lost 7 bases, and 10 bases stayed unmatched. The CDR3 contains 15 residues. Per germline, CDR1 SGHRS and CDR2 YFSETQ. CDR3 protein: CASSPYSGSRNEQFF. Written as DNA, the CDR3 is TGCGCCAGCAGCCCCTACAGCGGGAGTCGGAATGAGCAGTTCTTC.

This clonotype came up many times. V is TRBV6-5 and J is TRBJ2-1; D is uncertain. Trimming shortened V by 0 bases and J by 6 bases, and 3 bases separated the two germline ends. CDR1 is MNHEY, CDR2 SVGAGI, per germline. The CDR3 length is 12 residues. The CDR3 is CASSYSGNEQFF. The CDR3 nucleotides are TGTGCCAGCAGTTACTCGGGCAATGAGCAGTTCTTC.

This clonotype has only a few counts. The chain recombines TRBV5-1 with TRBJ1-1; D might be TRBD1 (6 bases). This CDR3 contains 14 residues. Germline V CDR1 and CDR2: SGHRS, YFSETQ. V gave up 3 bases and J gave up 3 bases, with 12 bases separating them. CDR3 protein: CASSSQGWDTEAFF. CDR3 nucleotides: TGCGCCAGCAGCTCACAGGGATGGGACACTGAAGCTTTCTTT.

This clonotype was seen only a few times. V is TRBV25-1 and J is TRBJ1-2; D gene ambiguous. Trimming stripped 6 bases from V and 2 bases from J, with 10 bases between. Germline values: CDR1 MGHDK, CDR2 SYGVNS. This CDR3 spans 13 amino acids. The CDR3 DNA reads TGTGCCAGCAGGAACGAGGCGAACTATGGCTACACCTTC. Translating it yields CASRNEANYGYTF.

This clonotype was observed many times. CDR3 sequence (DNA): TGTGCCATCAGGGGAGACACTTACACTGAAGCTTTCTTT. It translates to CAIRGDTYTEAFF. The chain links TRBV10-3 to TRBJ1-1; D is undetermined. V gave up 6 bases and J gave up 3 bases, with 11 bases separating them. Germline loops: CDR1 ENHRY, CDR2 SYGVKD. The length of the CDR3 is 13 residues.

This clonotype occurred many times. This chain connects TRBV29-1 to TRBJ1-1; maybe TRBD1 (5 bases). The germline CDR1 and CDR2 sequences are SQVTM and ANQGSEA. V dropped 1 base and J dropped 3 bases, with 15 bases sitting between them. CDR3 length: 15 amino acids. The CDR3 loop reads CSVEGRQRGDTEAFF. Written as DNA, the CDR3 is TGCAGCGTTGAAGGAAGACAGCGGGGGGACACTGAAGCTTTCTTT. Complete variable domain (other parts from reference TRBV29-1 and TRBJ1-1): SAVISQKPSRDICQRGTSLTIQCQVDSQVTMMFWYRQQPGQSLTLIATANQGSEATYESGFVIDKFPISRPNLTFSTLTVSNMSPEDSSIYLCSVEGRQRGDTEAFFGQGTRLTVV.

This clonotype was counted many times. The CDR3 DNA reads TGCAGTGCTAGGGAACACGCAACTAATGAAAAACTGTTTTTT. Translation gives CSAREHATNEKLFF. This chain uses TRBV20-1 with TRBJ1-4; no clear D gene. Trimming took off 3 bases at V and 0 bases at J, with 8 bases between the two ends. The length of the CDR3 is 14 residues. From germline, CDR1 is DFQATT and CDR2 SNEGSKA (reference sequence).

This clonotype has a handful of counts. The rearrangement joins TRBV7-2 to TRBJ2-3, with TRBD2 matching 8 bases. CDR3 length: 17 amino acids. The J segment lost 3 bases and the V segment lost 5 bases, leaving 13 bases of the junction unmatched. Germline V lookup: CDR1 SGHTA, CDR2 FQGNSA. CDR3 sequence reads: CASSTSPGLGKTDTQYF. CDR3 in DNA: TGTGCCAGCAGCACCAGTCCGGGACTAGGAAAGACAGATACGCAGTATTTT.

This clonotype was counted only a few times. V is TRBV20-1 and J is TRBJ1-1, with D maybe TRBD1 (6 bases). Trimming cost V 4 bases and J 9 bases, with 18 bases left between them. The CDR3 extends over 13 amino acids. The germline CDR1 and CDR2 sequences are DFQATT and SNEGSKA (reference sequence). CDR3 amino acids: CSAKYSRGAQAFF. DNA of the CDR3: TGCAGTGCTAAATACAGCAGGGGAGCCCAAGCTTTCTTT.